A selection of T cell receptor beta chains follows, all from one sample in a study of T cell changes during pregnancy in multiple sclerosis. Libraries were prepared by immunoSEQ multiplex PCR; TCRdb keeps only in-frame clonotypes and omits some of them. The data show approximately 63,000 clones, with 92% seen just once and around 2% held by the top ten. The sequencing here drew on peripheral blood, taken in the third trimester of pregnancy. The receptor source for this set is a female donor in good health, enrolled as a control in a pregnancy study. Each CDR3 is given with its conserved first and last residue. D genes are given only for firm matches. Size is omitted from some rows. Given values are once, few, many or a class for expanded clones.

>TRBD2|TRBJ2-7|-|TRBV7-9
CASSPRAGDLYEQYF
TGTGCCAGCAGCCCCCGGGCGGGGGACCTCTACGAGCAGTACTTC
>TRBD2|TRBJ2-5|-|TRBV5-3
CARSTELAGVQETQYF
TGTGCCAGAAGCACAGAATTAGCGGGAGTCCAAGAGACCCAGTACTTC
>-|TRBJ1-2|-|TRBV5-1
CASSFGAEYGYTF
TGCGCCAGCAGCTTTGGGGCAGAATATGGCTACACCTTC
>-|TRBJ2-2|-|TRBV6-1
CASPRRGFTGELFF
TGTGCCAGCCCTCGGCGAGGGTTCACCGGGGAGCTGTTTTTT
>TRBD2|TRBJ2-7|-|TRBV19
CASSKNPTSAEQYF
TGTGCCAGTAGTAAGAACCCTACTAGCGCCGAGCAGTACTTC
>-|TRBJ1-2|-|TRBV4-1
CASSQVWTNPNYGYTF
TGCGCCAGCAGCCAAGTCTGGACAAATCCTAACTATGGCTACACCTTC
>TRBD1|TRBJ2-7|-|TRBV9
CASSVAGQGYEQYF
TGTGCCAGCAGCGTAGCGGGACAGGGCTACGAGCAGTACTTC
>-|TRBJ1-1|few|TRBV29-1
CSVEGGEGAEAFF
TGCAGCGTTGAAGGTGGGGAGGGGGCTGAAGCTTTCTTT
>-|TRBJ2-7|-|TRBV28
CASSLLTSSYEQYF
TGTGCCAGCAGTCTCTTGACTAGCTCCTACGAGCAGTACTTC
>-|TRBJ1-4|once|TRBV6-5
CASSYRGVGEKLFF
TGTGCCAGCAGTTACAGGGGCGTAGGTGAAAAACTGTTTTTT
>-|TRBJ2-3|-|TRBV7-9
CASSVSSSTQYF
TGTGCCAGCAGCGTGTCAAGCTCTACGCAGTATTTT
>-|TRBJ2-1|-|TRBV11-1
CASSGAAYNEQFF
TGTGCCAGCAGCGGGGCAGCCTACAATGAGCAGTTCTTC
>-|TRBJ1-5|once|TRBV11-1
CASSLDRVGQPQHF
TGTGCCAGCAGCTTAGACCGGGTCGGGCAGCCCCAGCATTTT
>TRBD2|TRBJ2-7|-|TRBV2
CASTGTPGGQVF
TGTGCCAGCACCGGGACCCCGGGAGGGCAGGTCTTC
>TRBD2|TRBJ2-3|-|TRBV2
CASSETGGRTDTQYF
TGTGCCAGCAGTGAAACGGGCGGGAGAACAGATACGCAGTATTTT
>-|TRBJ2-1|-|TRBV7-9
CASSTTGIVSYNEQFF
TGTGCCAGCAGCACCACAGGCATAGTTTCCTACAATGAGCAGTTCTTC
>TRBD2|TRBJ2-5|-|TRBV4-2
CASSQDVLAGGFQETQYF
TGTGCCAGCAGCCAAGATGTGCTAGCGGGGGGGTTCCAAGAGACCCAGTACTTC
>TRBD2|TRBJ2-3|once|TRBV4-2
CASSRGTSGGGTDTQYF
TGTGCCAGCAGCCGAGGGACTAGCGGGGGCGGCACAGATACGCAGTATTTT
>-|TRBJ2-7|-|TRBV27
CASSTPRKRYEQYF
TGTGCCAGCAGTACGCCTAGAAAGCGCTACGAGCAGTACTTC
>-|TRBJ2-6|-|TRBV28
CASSALSLSGRSGANVLTF
TGTGCCAGCAGTGCCCTGAGTCTGAGTGGGAGGTCTGGGGCCAACGTCCTGACTTTC
>-|TRBJ2-7|once|TRBV30
CAWAGGVGYEQYF
TGTGCCTGGGCCGGAGGGGTTGGCTACGAGCAGTACTTC
>-|TRBJ2-7|-|TRBV2
CASSDGGEQYF
TGTGCCAGCAGTGATGGCGGCGAGCAGTACTTC
>TRBD2|TRBJ2-3|once|TRBV4-2
CASSQPPGGRVDTQYF
TGTGCCAGCAGCCAACCCCCGGGGGGGCGAGTAGATACGCAGTATTTT
>TRBD2|TRBJ2-3|once|TRBV2
CASSESLAATDTQYF
TGTGCCAGCAGTGAATCCCTAGCGGCCACAGATACGCAGTATTTT